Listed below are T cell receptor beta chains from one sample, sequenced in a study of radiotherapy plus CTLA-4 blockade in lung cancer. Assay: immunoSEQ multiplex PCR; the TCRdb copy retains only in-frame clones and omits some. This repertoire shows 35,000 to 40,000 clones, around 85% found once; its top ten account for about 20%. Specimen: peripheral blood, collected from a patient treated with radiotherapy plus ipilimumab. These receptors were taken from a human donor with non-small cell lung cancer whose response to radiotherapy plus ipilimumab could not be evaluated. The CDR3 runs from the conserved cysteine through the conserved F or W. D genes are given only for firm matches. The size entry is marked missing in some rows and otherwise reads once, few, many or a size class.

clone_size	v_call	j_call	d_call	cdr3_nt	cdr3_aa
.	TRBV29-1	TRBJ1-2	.	TGCAGCGTTGGCAAGCAGGGCTATGGCTACACCTTC	CSVGKQGYGYTF
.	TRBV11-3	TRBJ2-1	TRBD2	TGTGCCAGCAGCCAAAGGACTAGCGGGGCCAGCTCCTACAATGAGCAGTTCTTC	CASSQRTSGASSYNEQFF
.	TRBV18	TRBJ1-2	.	TGTGCCAGCTCACCAAAGGAACAGAACTATGGCTACACCTTC	CASSPKEQNYGYTF
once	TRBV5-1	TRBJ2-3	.	TGCGCCAGCAGCTCGGTACCTAGCGCCGGCACAGATACGCAGTATTTT	CASSSVPSAGTDTQYF
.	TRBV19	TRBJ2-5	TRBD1	TGTGCCAGTAGCCGGGGGACAGGGGCGGGGGAGACCCAGTACTTC	CASSRGTGAGETQYF
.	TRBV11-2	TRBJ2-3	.	TGTGCCAGCAGCTTAGGCGGCACAGATACGCAGTATTTT	CASSLGGTDTQYF
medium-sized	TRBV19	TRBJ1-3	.	TGTGCCAGTAGGACCCGGAGCTCTGGAAACACCATATATTTT	CASRTRSSGNTIYF
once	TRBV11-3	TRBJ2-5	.	TGTGCCAGCAGCTCAGGGGCAGGGAAAGAGACCCAGTACTTC	CASSSGAGKETQYF
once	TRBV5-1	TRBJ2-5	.	TGCGCCAGCAGCTTGGCTCCTCCGGAAGAGACCCAGTACTTC	CASSLAPPEETQYF
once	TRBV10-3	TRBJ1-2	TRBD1	TGTGCCATCAGTGCGCCGGGACAGAGGGGCCTTAACTATGGCTACACCTTC	CAISAPGQRGLNYGYTF
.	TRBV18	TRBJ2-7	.	TGTGCCAGCTCGCGAACAGGGACCTACGAGCAGTACTTC	CASSRTGTYEQYF
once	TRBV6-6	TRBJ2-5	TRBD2	TGTGCCAGCAGTTACTCCCGGGGGGGGGAGACCCAGTACTTC	CASSYSRGGETQYF
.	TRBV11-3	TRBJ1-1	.	TGTGCCAGCAGCCTAAACGTGAACACTGAAGCTTTCTTT	CASSLNVNTEAFF
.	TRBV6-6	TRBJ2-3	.	TGTGCCAGCGCCGGGGGTGGAACGCAGTATTTT	CASAGGGTQYF
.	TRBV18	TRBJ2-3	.	TGTGCCAGCTCGGCCGACAGGAGTAGCACAGATACGCAGTATTTT	CASSADRSSTDTQYF
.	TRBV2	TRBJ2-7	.	TGTGCCAGCAGCCAGGAAGAGCACCACGAGCAGTACTTC	CASSQEEHHEQYF
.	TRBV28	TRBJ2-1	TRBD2	TGTGCCAGCAGCCCCGGTTCGGGAGGACACTACAATGAGCAGTTCTTC	CASSPGSGGHYNEQFF
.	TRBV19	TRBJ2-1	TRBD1	TGTGCCAGTAAGAGGGACAGCTCCTACAATGAGCAGTTCTTC	CASKRDSSYNEQFF
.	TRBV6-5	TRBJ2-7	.	TGTGCCAGCACCGGAGGGGCGGGGGAGCAGTACTTC	CASTGGAGEQYF
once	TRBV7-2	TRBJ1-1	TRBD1	TGTGCCAGCAGCTTACCGACAGGGGGCGTTCGGACTGAAGCTTTCTTT	CASSLPTGGVRTEAFF